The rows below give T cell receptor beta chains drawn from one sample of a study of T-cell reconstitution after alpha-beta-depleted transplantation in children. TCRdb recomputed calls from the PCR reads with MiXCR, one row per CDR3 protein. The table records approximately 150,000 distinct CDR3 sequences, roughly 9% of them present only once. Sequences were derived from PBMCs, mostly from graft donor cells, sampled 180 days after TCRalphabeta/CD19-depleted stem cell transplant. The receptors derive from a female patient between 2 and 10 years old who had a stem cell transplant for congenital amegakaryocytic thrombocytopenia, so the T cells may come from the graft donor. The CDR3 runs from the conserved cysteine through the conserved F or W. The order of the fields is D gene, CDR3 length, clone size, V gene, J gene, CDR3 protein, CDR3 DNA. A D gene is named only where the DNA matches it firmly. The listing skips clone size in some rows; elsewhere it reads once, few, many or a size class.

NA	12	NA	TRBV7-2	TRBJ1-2	CASSLAGVGYTF	TGTGCCAGCAGCTTAGCAGGAGTTGGCTACACCTTC
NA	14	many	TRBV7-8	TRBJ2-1	CASSLSASHNEQFF	TGTGCCAGCAGCTTATCGGCTAGCCACAATGAGCAGTTCTTC
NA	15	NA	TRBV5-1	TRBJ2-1	CASSLGPGGYNEQFF	TGCGCCAGCAGCTTGGGGCCAGGGGGGTACAATGAGCAGTTCTTC
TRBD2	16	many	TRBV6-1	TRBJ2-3	CASSEAGAGGADTQYF	TGTGCCAGCAGTGAAGCGGGAGCGGGAGGGGCAGATACGCAGTATTTT
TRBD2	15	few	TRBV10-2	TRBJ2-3	CASAPGLAGTDTQYF	TGCGCCAGCGCCCCGGGACTAGCGGGCACAGATACGCAGTATTTT
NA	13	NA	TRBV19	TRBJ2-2	CASRPQGPGELFF	TGTGCCAGTAGACCTCAGGGACCCGGGGAGCTGTTTTTT
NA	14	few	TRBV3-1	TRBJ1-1	CASSHGGIDTEAFF	TGTGCCAGCAGCCACGGGGGGATCGACACTGAAGCTTTCTTT
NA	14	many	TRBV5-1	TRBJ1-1	CASSLGVLNTEAFF	TGCGCCAGCAGCTTGGGGGTCCTGAACACTGAAGCTTTCTTT
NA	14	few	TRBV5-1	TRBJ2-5	CASSPTTQQETQYF	TGCGCCAGCAGCCCGACGACTCAACAAGAGACCCAGTACTTC
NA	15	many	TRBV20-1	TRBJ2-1	CSASPGTAAYNEQFF	TGCAGTGCTAGCCCCGGGACGGCTGCTTACAATGAGCAGTTCTTC
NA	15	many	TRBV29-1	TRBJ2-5	CSVEVKGRGQETQYF	TGCAGCGTTGAAGTAAAGGGCAGGGGCCAAGAGACCCAGTACTTC
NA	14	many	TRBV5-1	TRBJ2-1	CASSPRTASHEQFF	TGCGCCAGCAGCCCAAGGACAGCCTCCCATGAGCAGTTCTTC
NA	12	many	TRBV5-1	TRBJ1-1	CASSLGDTEAFF	TGCGCCAGCAGCTTGGGGGACACTGAAGCTTTCTTT
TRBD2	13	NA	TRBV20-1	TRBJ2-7	CSLQSGRIDEQYF	TGCAGTTTACAAAGCGGGAGAATCGACGAGCAGTACTTC
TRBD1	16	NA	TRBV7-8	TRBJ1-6	CASSRDRVAYNSPLHF	TGTGCCAGCAGCCGAGACAGGGTTGCCTATAATTCACCCCTCCACTTT
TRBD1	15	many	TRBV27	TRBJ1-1	CASSLPGQMNTEAFF	TGTGCCAGCAGTCTCCCGGGACAGATGAACACTGAAGCTTTCTTT